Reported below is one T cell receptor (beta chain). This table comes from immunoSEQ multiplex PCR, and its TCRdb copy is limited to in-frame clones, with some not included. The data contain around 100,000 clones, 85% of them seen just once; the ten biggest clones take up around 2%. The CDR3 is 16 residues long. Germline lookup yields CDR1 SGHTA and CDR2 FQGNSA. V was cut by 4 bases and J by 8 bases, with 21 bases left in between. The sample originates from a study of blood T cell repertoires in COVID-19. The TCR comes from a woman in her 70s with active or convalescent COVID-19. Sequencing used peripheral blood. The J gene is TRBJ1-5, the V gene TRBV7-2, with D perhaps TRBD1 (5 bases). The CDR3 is CASSYPRQGASKPQHF. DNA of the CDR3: TGTGCCAGCAGCTACCCCCGCCAGGGTGCAAGTAAGCCCCAGCATTTT.